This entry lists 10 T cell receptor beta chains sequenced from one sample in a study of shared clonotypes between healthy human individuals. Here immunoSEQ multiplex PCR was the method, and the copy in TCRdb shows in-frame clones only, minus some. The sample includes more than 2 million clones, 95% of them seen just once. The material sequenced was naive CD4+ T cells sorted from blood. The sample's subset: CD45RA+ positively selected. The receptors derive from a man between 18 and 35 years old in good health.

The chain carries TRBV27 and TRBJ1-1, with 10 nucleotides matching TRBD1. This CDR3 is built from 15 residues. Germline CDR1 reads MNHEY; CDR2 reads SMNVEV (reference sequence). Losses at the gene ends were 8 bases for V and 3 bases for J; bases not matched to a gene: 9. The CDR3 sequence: CASRLRGTGDTEAFF. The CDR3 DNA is TGTGCCAGCCGCCTCCGAGGGACAGGGGACACTGAAGCTTTCTTT.

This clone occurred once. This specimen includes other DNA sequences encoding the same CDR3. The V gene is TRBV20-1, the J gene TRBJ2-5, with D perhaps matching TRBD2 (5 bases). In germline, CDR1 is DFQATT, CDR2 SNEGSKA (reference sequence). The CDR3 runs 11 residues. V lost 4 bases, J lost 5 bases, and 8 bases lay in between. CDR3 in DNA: TGCAGTGCTAATCGGGGTGAGACCCAGTACTTC. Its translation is CSANRGETQYF.

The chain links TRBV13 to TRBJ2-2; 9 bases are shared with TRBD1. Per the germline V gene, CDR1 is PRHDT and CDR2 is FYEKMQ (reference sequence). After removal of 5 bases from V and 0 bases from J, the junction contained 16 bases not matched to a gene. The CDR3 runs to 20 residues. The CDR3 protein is CASSNIIQGALGANTGELFF. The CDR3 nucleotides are TGTGCCAGCAGCAACATTATACAGGGGGCGCTTGGCGCGAACACCGGGGAGCTGTTTTTT. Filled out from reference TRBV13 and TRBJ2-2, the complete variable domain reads AAGVIQSPRHLIKEKRETATLKCYPIPRHDTVYWYQQGPGQDPQFLISFYEKMQSDKGSIPDRFSAQQFSDYHSELNMSSLELGDSALYFCASSNIIQGALGANTGELFFGEGSRLTVL.

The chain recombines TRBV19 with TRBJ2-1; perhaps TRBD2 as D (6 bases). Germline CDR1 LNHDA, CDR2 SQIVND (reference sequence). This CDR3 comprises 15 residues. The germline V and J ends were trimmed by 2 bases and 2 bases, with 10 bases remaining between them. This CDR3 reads CASSITGVPYNEQFF. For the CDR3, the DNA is TGTGCCAGTAGTATAACGGGAGTCCCCTACAATGAGCAGTTCTTC.

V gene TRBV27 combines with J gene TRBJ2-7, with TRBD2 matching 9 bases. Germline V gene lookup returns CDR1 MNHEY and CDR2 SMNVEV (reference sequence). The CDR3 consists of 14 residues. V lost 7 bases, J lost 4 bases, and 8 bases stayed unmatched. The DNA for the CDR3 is TGTGCCAGCAATCCAGCGGGAGGTTGGTACGAGCAGTACTTC. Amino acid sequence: CASNPAGGWYEQYF.

The CDR3 DNA sequence: TGCGCCAGCAGCGGACCTTGGGCGGAAAATGAAAAACTGTTTTTT. This sequence encodes CASSGPWAENEKLFF. The chain has TRBV5-1 and TRBJ1-4; D is uncertain. Trimming stripped 4 bases from V and 5 bases from J, with 15 bases between. The CDR3 runs to 15 residues. Per the germline V gene, CDR1 is SGHRS and CDR2 is YFSETQ.

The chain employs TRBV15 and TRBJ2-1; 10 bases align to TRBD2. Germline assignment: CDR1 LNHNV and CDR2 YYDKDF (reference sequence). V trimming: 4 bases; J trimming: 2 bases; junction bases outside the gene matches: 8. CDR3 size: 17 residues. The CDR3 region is CATSINRLAGTYNEQFF. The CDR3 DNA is TGTGCCACCAGCATAAACCGACTAGCGGGTACCTACAATGAGCAGTTCTTC.

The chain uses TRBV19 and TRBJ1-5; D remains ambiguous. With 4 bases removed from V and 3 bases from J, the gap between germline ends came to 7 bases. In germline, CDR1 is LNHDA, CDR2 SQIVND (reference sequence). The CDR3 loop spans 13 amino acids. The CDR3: CASSRGLNQPQHF. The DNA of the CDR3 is TGTGCCAGTAGTAGAGGACTCAATCAGCCCCAGCATTTT.

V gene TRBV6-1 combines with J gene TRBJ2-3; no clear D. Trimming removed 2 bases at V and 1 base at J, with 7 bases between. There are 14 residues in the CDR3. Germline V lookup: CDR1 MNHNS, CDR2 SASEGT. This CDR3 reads CASSERWGTDTQYF. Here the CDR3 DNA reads TGTGCCAGCAGTGAACGGTGGGGCACAGATACGCAGTATTTT.

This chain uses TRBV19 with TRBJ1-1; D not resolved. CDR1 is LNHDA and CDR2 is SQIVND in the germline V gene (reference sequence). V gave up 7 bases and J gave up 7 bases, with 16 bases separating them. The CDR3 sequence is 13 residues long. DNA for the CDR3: TGTGCCAGTATCACAAGGGAATGGGGTGAAGCTTTCTTT. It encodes CASITREWGEAFF.